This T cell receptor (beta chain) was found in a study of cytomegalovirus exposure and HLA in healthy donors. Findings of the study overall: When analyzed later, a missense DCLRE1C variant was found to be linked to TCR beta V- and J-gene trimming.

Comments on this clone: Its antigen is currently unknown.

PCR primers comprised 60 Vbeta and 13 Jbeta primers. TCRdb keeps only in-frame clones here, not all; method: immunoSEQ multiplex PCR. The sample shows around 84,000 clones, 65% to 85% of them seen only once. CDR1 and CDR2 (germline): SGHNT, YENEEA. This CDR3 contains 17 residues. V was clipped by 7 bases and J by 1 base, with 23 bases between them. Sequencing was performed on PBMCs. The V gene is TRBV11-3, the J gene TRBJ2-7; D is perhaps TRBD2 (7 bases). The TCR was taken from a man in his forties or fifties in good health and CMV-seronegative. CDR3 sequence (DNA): TGTGCCAGCACCGCGGGGGCACACGAGGGGGTGTCCTACGAGCAGTACTTC. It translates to CASTAGAHEGVSYEQYF.